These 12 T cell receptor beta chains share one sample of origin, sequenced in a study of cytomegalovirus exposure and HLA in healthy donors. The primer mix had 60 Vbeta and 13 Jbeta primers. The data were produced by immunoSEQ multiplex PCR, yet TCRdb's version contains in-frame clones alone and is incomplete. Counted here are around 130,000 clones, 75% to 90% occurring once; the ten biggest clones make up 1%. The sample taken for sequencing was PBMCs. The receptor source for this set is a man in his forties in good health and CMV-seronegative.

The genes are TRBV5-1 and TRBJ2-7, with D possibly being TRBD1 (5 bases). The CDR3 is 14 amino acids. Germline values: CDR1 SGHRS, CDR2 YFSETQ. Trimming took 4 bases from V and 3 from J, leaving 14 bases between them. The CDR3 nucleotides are TGCGCCAGCAGCACGACAGTTCCTCTCTACGAGCAGTACTTC. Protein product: CASSTTVPLYEQYF.

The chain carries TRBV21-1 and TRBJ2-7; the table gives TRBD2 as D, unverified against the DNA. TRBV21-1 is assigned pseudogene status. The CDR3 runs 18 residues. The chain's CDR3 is CASSKGTSGKGRCYEQYF. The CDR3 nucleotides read TGTGCCAGCAGCAAAGGGACTAGCGGGAAAGGAAGGTGCTACGAGCAGTACTTC.

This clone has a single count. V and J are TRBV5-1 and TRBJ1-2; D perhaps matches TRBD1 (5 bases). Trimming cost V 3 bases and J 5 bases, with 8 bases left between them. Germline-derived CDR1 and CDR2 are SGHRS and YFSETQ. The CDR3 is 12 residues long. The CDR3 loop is CASSSQGYGYTF. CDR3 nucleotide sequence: TGCGCCAGCAGCTCGCAGGGTTATGGCTACACCTTC. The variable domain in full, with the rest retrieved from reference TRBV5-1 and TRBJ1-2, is KAGVTQTPRYLIKTRGQQVTLSCSPISGHRSVSWYQQTPGQGLQFLFEYFSETQRNKGNFPGRFSGRQFSNSRSEMNVSTLELGDSALYLCASSSQGYGYTFGSGTRLTVV.

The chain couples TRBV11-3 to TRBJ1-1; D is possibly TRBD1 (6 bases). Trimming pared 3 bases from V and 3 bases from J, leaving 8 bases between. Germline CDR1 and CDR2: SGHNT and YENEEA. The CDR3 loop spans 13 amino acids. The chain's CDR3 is CASSFSGDTEAFF. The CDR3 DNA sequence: TGTGCCAGCAGCTTTTCAGGGGACACTGAAGCTTTCTTT.

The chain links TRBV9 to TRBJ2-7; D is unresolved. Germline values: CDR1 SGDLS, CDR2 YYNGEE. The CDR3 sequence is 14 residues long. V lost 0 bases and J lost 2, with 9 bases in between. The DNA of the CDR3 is TGTGCCAGCAGCGTAGATAGTTTAGCCTACGAGCAGTACTTC. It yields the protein CASSVDSLAYEQYF.

In DNA form, the CDR3 reads TGTGCCAGCAGAGCGACGAGTACCGGCTATGGCTACACCTTC. Translating it yields CASRATSTGYGYTF. The chain employs TRBV2 and TRBJ1-2; D ambiguous. Germline V CDR1 and CDR2: SNHLY, FYNNEI. V was trimmed by 6 bases and J by 4 bases, leaving 15 bases between them. The CDR3 loop spans 14 amino acids. The full variable domain, in which reference TRBV2 and TRBJ1-2 provide the parts outside the CDR3, is EPEVTQTPSHQVTQMGQEVILRCVPISNHLYFYWYRQILGQKVEFLVSFYNNEISEKSEIFDDQFSVERPDGSNFTLKIRSTKLEDSAMYFCASRATSTGYGYTFGSGTRLTVV.

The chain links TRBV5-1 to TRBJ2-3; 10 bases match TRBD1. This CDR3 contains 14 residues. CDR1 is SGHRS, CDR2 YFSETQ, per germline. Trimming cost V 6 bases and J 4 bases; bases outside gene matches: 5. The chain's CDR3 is CASKAGTGADTQYF. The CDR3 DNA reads TGCGCCAGCAAGGCTGGGACAGGGGCAGATACGCAGTATTTT.

The CDR3, as DNA: TGTGCCAGCAGTGAAGACAGGGGGCGAGGTAATACGCAGTATTTT. This sequence encodes CASSEDRGRGNTQYF. This rearrangement joins TRBV25-1 to TRBJ2-3, with 10 positions matching TRBD1. The CDR3 spans 15 residues. The trim removed 2 bases at V and 7 bases at J, leaving 6 bases unmatched. The germline CDR1 and CDR2 sequences are MGHDK and SYGVNS.

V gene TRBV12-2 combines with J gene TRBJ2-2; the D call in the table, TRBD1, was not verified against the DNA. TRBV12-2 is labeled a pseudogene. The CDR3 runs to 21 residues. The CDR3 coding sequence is TGTGCAAGTCGTCCTATCCCCCGGGACAGGGGGCATTTGGGGGAAACCGGGGAGCTGTTTTTT. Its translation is CASRPIPRDRGHLGETGELFF.

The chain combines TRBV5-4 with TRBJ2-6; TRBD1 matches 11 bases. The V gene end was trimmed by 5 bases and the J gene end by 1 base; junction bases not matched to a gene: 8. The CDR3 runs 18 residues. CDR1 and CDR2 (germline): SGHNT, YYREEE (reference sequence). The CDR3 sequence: CASSRDRGGSSGANVLTF. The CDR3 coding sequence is TGTGCCAGCAGTCGGGACAGGGGGGGATCATCTGGGGCCAACGTCCTGACTTTC.

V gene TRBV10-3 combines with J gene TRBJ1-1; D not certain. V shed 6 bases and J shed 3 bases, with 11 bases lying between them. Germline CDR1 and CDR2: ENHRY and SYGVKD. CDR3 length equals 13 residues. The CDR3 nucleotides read TGTGCCATCAGCTCCGACACGGACACTGAAGCTTTCTTT. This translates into CAISSDTDTEAFF.

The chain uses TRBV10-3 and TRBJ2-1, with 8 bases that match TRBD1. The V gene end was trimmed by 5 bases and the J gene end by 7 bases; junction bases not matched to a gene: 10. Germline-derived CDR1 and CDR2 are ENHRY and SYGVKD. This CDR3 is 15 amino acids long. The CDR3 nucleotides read TGTGCCATCAGTACGACAGGGGTGAGGGGGAATGAGCAGTTCTTC. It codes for CAISTTGVRGNEQFF.